The 25 T cell receptor beta chains below come from one sample, sequenced in a study of regulatory T cells in long-lasting Graves disease. Arm-PCR with iRepertoire HTBI primers amplified the CDR3 regions for these TCR beta libraries. TCRdb ran MiXCR on the multiplex PCR reads and lists one entry per CDR3 protein. The repertoire has a few hundred thousand distinct CDR3 sequences, 20% to 25% of them found once; the top ten carry approximately 27%. Time point given: persistent/refractory GD, antithyroid drugs over 5 years with positive TRAb. Scientists built the TCR library using RNA that was extracted from PBMCs. This material consisted of peripheral blood mononuclear cells (PBMCs), taken when the disease was refractory, from a patient treated with antithyroid drugs. These receptors came from a woman aged 40 to 50 with Graves disease.

This sequence joins TRBV5-5 and TRBJ2-5; unclear D gene. Looked up from germline, CDR1 is SGHKS and CDR2 is YYEKEE (reference sequence). V shed 4 bases and J shed 0 bases, with 19 bases lying between them. The CDR3 loop spans 17 amino acids. The CDR3 region is CASSRVLGLGNQETQYF. The CDR3 nucleotides read TGTGCCAGCAGCCGGGTTTTGGGTTTGGGGAACCAAGAGACCCAGTACTTC.

At least ten counts were recorded for this clonotype. The chain uses TRBV28 and TRBJ1-4, with 8 bases matching TRBD1. Germline CDR1 reads MDHEN; CDR2 reads SYDVKM. V lost 6 bases and J lost 2; bases outside the gene matches: 8. The CDR3 is 16 amino acids. The CDR3: CASRPRQGITNEKLFF. In DNA, the CDR3 is TGTGCCAGCAGACCTCGACAGGGGATCACTAATGAAAAACTGTTTTTT.

This clonotype has more than one count but fewer than ten. The chain is built from TRBV19 and TRBJ2-2; 7 nucleotides align to TRBD2. This CDR3 is built from 16 residues. CDR1 is LNHDA, CDR2 SQIVND, per germline (reference sequence). The junction had 10 bases not matched to a gene; V was cut back by 5 bases and J by 4 bases. The CDR3 coding sequence is TGTGCCAGTAGTCTATGGGAGGGCGTGGGCACCGGGGAGCTGTTTTTT. It is translated as CASSLWEGVGTGELFF.

This clonotype showed up many times. The rearrangement uses TRBV5-6 and TRBJ1-1, with 8 positions matching TRBD1. From germline, CDR1 is SGHDT and CDR2 YYEEEE. The CDR3 consists of 15 residues. Trimming removed 2 bases from V and 5 bases from J; junction bases left unmatched: 8. The CDR3 coding sequence is TGTGCCAGCAGCTTAGGACAGGGCGGGTTGACTGAAGCTTTCTTT. Protein product: CASSLGQGGLTEAFF. The variable domain in full, completed from reference TRBV5-6 and TRBJ1-1, reads DAGVTQSPTHLIKTRGQQVTLRCSPKSGHDTVSWYQQALGQGPQFIFQYYEEEERQRGNFPDRFSGHQFPNYSSELNVNALLLGDSALYLCASSLGQGGLTEAFFGQGTRLTVV.

This sequence joins TRBV20-1 and TRBJ2-7; D is possibly TRBD2 (6 bases). V was shortened by 3 bases and J by 4 bases, with 13 bases between the two germline ends. This CDR3 region has 13 residues. Per germline, CDR1 DFQATT and CDR2 SNEGSKA (reference sequence). The CDR3 nucleotides are TGCAGTGCTAGGGTCGGGAGACAGTACGAGCAGTACTTC. Protein: CSARVGRQYEQYF.

This chain links TRBV28 with TRBJ1-6, with D possibly TRBD1 on 6 matching bases. The V and J ends lost 6 bases and 9 bases respectively, with 27 bases between them. The V gene's germline CDR1 is MDHEN and CDR2 SYDVKM. The CDR3 contains 18 residues. The CDR3 DNA follows: TGTGCCAGCAGCCCTCTCAGGGGCATCGCTGAGGATGTTTCACCCCTCCACTTT. This translates into CASSPLRGIAEDVSPLHF.

The genes are TRBV7-9 and TRBJ2-2; the D gene is possibly TRBD1 (5 bases). With 4 bases removed from V and 0 bases from J, the gap between germline ends came to 12 bases. The CDR3 has 16 amino acids. The V gene's germline CDR1 is SEHNR and CDR2 FQNEAQ (reference sequence). CDR3 DNA: TGTGCCAGCAGCTCCGCGCCGACAGCGAACACCGGGGAGCTGTTTTTT. Protein sequence: CASSSAPTANTGELFF.

V is TRBV7-9 and J is TRBJ2-1, with 10 bases lining up with TRBD2. Germline assignment: CDR1 SEHNR and CDR2 FQNEAQ (reference sequence). After removal of 6 bases from V and 9 bases from J, the junction contained 17 bases not matched to a gene. The CDR3 contains 17 residues. The CDR3: CASSLPLAGAVECEQFF. The CDR3 bases are TGTGCCAGCAGTCTCCCTCTAGCGGGAGCTGTGGAGTGTGAGCAGTTCTTC.

The chain uses TRBV11-2 and TRBJ2-7; no definite D call. This CDR3 has 13 amino acids. Germline V CDR1 and CDR2: SGHAT, FQNNGV. V lost 1 base, J lost 9 bases, and 13 bases lay in between. The CDR3 DNA reads TGTGCCAGCAGCTTAGTCTACGAATCGGGGCAGTACTTC. This encodes CASSLVYESGQYF. Supplemented by reference TRBV11-2 and TRBJ2-7, the full variable domain reads EAGVAQSPRYKIIEKRQSVAFWCNPISGHATLYWYQQILGQGPKLLIQFQNNGVVDDSQLPKDRFSAERLKGVDSTLKIQPAKLEDSAVYLCASSLVYESGQYFGPGTRLTVT.

In this sample, this clonotype turned up a few times. The genes are TRBV2 and TRBJ2-1; D remains ambiguous. This CDR3 contains 12 residues. Germline V gene lookup returns CDR1 SNHLY and CDR2 FYNNEI. V was cut by 11 bases and J by 6 bases, with 14 bases left in between. The CDR3 DNA sequence: TGTGCCTTTTATCGACGGAGCAATGAGCAGTTCTTC. This sequence encodes CAFYRRSNEQFF.

This clonotype was detected ten times or more. The chain is built from TRBV6-9 and TRBJ1-1, with 7 bases matching TRBD1. The CDR3 has 14 amino acids. CDR1 MNHGY and CDR2 SVAAGI come from the germline V gene. V shed 1 base and J 5 bases; nucleotides not matched to a gene: 4. CDR3 bases: TGTGCCAGCAGTTATTATCAGGGGGGGACTGAAGCTTTCTTT. Amino acid sequence: CASSYYQGGTEAFF.

The rearrangement links TRBV12-3 or TRBV12-4 to TRBJ2-2; tentative D call: TRBD2 (6 bases). The CDR3 has 14 amino acids. V was trimmed by 7 bases and J by 7 bases, leaving 16 bases between them. In DNA, the CDR3 is TGTGCCAGCAAATCCGGGGGAGGAGGCGGGGAGCTGTTTTTT. Amino acids: CASKSGGGGGELFF.

This clonotype was seen many times. The chain carries TRBV2 and TRBJ1-1; D not certain. The CDR3 extends over 15 amino acids. The V gene's germline CDR1 is SNHLY and CDR2 FYNNEI. V was shortened by 8 bases and J by 4 bases, with 20 bases between the two germline ends. As DNA, the CDR3 is TGTGCCAGCTCATCGGCGGGCCACGGGATCACTGAAGCTTTCTTT. It encodes CASSSAGHGITEAFF.

CDR3: CASSESWGKVETQYF. CDR3 DNA: TGCGCCAGCAGTGAGTCGTGGGGGAAGGTGGAGACCCAGTACTTC. V usage is TRBV10-2 and J usage is TRBJ2-5; D possibly matches TRBD1 or TRBD2 (5 bases each). Germline CDR1 is WSHSY and CDR2 is SAAADI. Trimming removed 0 bases at V and 5 bases at J, with 13 bases between. The length of the CDR3 is 15 residues.

This clonotype was counted a few times. The rearrangement uses TRBV10-1 and TRBJ2-2; TRBD2 agrees at 11 bases. The CDR3 totals 17 residues. V lost 0 bases, J lost 3 bases, and 3 bases stayed unmatched. CDR1 WNHNN and CDR2 SYGVQD come from the germline V gene (reference sequence). CDR3 region: CASSESPLAGDTGELFF. DNA of the CDR3: TGCGCCAGCAGTGAGTCGCCACTAGCGGGAGACACCGGGGAGCTGTTTTTT.

This clonotype was observed a few times. V gene TRBV6-1 combines with J gene TRBJ2-5, with TRBD1 matching over 7 bases. V lost 6 bases, J lost 5 bases, and 12 bases stayed unmatched. CDR3 length equals 15 residues. CDR1 is MNHNS and CDR2 is SASEGT in the germline V gene. The CDR3: CASSPTGTAKETQYF. The CDR3 DNA reads TGTGCCAGCAGCCCAACAGGGACAGCGAAGGAGACCCAGTACTTC.

The sample holds a few counts of this clonotype. J is TRBJ2-2 and V is TRBV6-1; the D is unclear. The CDR3 covers 15 residues. Trimming removed 6 bases from V and 0 bases from J, with 11 bases in between. Germline V CDR1 and CDR2: MNHNS, SASEGT. The CDR3 region is CASSSEPANTGELFF. Here the CDR3 DNA reads TGTGCCAGCAGCTCGGAACCCGCGAACACCGGGGAGCTGTTTTTT.

This clonotype came up many times. This chain uses TRBV2 with TRBJ2-5; the D is unclear. The CDR3 contains 14 residues. V was shortened by 3 bases and J by 1 base, with 9 bases between the two germline ends. CDR1 and CDR2 (germline): SNHLY, FYNNEI. The CDR3 DNA follows: TGTGCCAGCAGTGATTGGGCTATCCAAGAGACCCAGTACTTC. This sequence encodes CASSDWAIQETQYF.

This clonotype was detected many times. This chain uses TRBV24-1 with TRBJ1-1, with unresolved D. The germline V and J ends were trimmed by 2 bases and 8 bases, with 11 bases remaining between them. This CDR3 has 13 amino acids. Germline lookup yields CDR1 KGHDR and CDR2 SFDVKD. In DNA, the CDR3 is TGTGCCACCAGTGATTCCCCCCGGAGCGAAGCTTTCTTT. It specifies CATSDSPRSEAFF.

This clonotype was detected only a few times. This sequence joins TRBV19 and TRBJ1-6, with 7 nucleotides matching TRBD1. The germline V gene encodes CDR1 LNHDA and CDR2 SQIVND (reference sequence). Unmatched junction bases numbered 14, after V lost 6 bases and J lost 12 bases. The CDR3 covers 15 residues. The CDR3 bases are TGTGCCAGTAGAACCGGGACAGCACGTTCTCGACCCCTCCACTTT. This translates into CASRTGTARSRPLHF.

In this sample, this clonotype turned up many times. The CDR3, as DNA: TGTGCCAGCAGCGTCAATGAGGTAGCCCAGTACTTC. It codes for CASSVNEVAQYF. V usage is TRBV7-2 and J usage is TRBJ2-5; D uncertain. The germline V and J ends were trimmed by 5 bases and 9 bases, with 13 bases remaining between them. Germline V lookup: CDR1 SGHTA, CDR2 FQGNSA. CDR3 length equals 12 residues.

The chain links TRBV29-1 to TRBJ2-7; 10 bases are shared with TRBD2. V gave up 4 bases and J gave up 3 bases; unmatched junction bases: 3. The CDR3 runs 13 residues. From germline, CDR1 is SQVTM and CDR2 ANQGSEA. CDR3 loop: CSVVLAGLYEQYF. The CDR3 bases are TGCAGCGTTGTACTAGCGGGACTCTACGAGCAGTACTTC.

This clonotype was counted only a few times. The chain joins TRBV2 to TRBJ2-1; D not resolved. This CDR3 spans 16 amino acids. Looked up from germline, CDR1 is SNHLY and CDR2 is FYNNEI. Trimming pared 7 bases from V and 1 base from J, leaving 17 bases between. Here the CDR3 DNA reads TGTGCCAGCACTACGGCCATCTTTCAGTCCTACAATGAGCAGTTCTTC. This sequence encodes CASTTAIFQSYNEQFF. The full variable domain, its missing parts supplied by reference TRBV2 and TRBJ2-1, is EPEVTQTPSHQVTQMGQEVILRCVPISNHLYFYWYRQILGQKVEFLVSFYNNEISEKSEIFDDQFSVERPDGSNFTLKIRSTKLEDSAMYFCASTTAIFQSYNEQFFGPGTRLTVL.

This clonotype was counted many times. This chain joins TRBV11-2 and TRBJ2-1; a weak D match, TRBD2 (6 bases). The length of the CDR3 is 16 residues. CDR1 SGHAT and CDR2 FQNNGV come from the germline V gene. V was shortened by 4 bases and J by 8 bases, with 21 bases between the two germline ends. The CDR3 DNA reads as TGTGCCAGCAGCTCTATCGGGACTCCCCCCGTCGATGAGCAGTTCTTC. This codes for CASSSIGTPPVDEQFF.

The table lists this clonotype with a few counts. This chain links TRBV20-1 with TRBJ2-2, with 7 bases identical to TRBD1. CDR1 DFQATT and CDR2 SNEGSKA come from the germline V gene (reference sequence). The CDR3 extends over 13 amino acids. V shed 6 bases and J 7 bases; nucleotides not matched to a gene: 8. CDR3 nucleotides: TGCAGTGCGAAAGACAGGGCCGACGGGGAGCTGTTTTTT. It yields the protein CSAKDRADGELFF.